The 27 T cell receptor beta chains in this list originate from one sample, sequenced in a study of blood T cell repertoires in COVID-19. Libraries were prepared by immunoSEQ multiplex PCR; TCRdb keeps only in-frame clonotypes and omits some of them. The sample has about 130,000 clones, about four fifths seen once; the top ten hold around 5%. The sequencing input was peripheral blood. The receptors shown here come from a woman between 65 and 79 years old with COVID-19, enrolled during active disease.

The gene calls are TRBV30 and TRBJ1-2; the D is unclear. The V end was cut by 1 base, the J end by 4 bases, with 4 bases between. The germline gives CDR1 GTSNPN, CDR2 SVGIG (reference sequence). This CDR3 spans 11 amino acids. The CDR3 region is CAWSAGYGYTF. CDR3 DNA: TGTGCCTGGAGTGCAGGCTATGGCTACACCTTC.

V and J are TRBV5-4 and TRBJ1-1; D remains ambiguous. The V end lost 4 bases, the J end lost 1 base, and 14 bases lay between the germline ends. Germline-derived CDR1 and CDR2 are SGHNT and YYREEE (reference sequence). This CDR3 contains 15 residues. The CDR3 sequence: CASSGELQQNTEAFF. For the CDR3, the DNA is TGTGCCAGCAGCGGTGAGTTACAGCAGAACACTGAAGCTTTCTTT.

This chain connects TRBV9 to TRBJ1-3, with 9 bases that match TRBD1. Trimming at V came to 4 bases and at J to 1 base, leaving 3 bases not matched to a gene. CDR1 and CDR2 from the germline V gene are SGDLS and YYNGEE. The CDR3 totals 15 residues. The DNA of the CDR3 is TGTGCCAGCAGCCAGGGACAGGGATCTGGAAACACCATATATTTT. This translates into CASSQGQGSGNTIYF.

The V and J genes are TRBV6-5 and TRBJ2-7; 7 positions match TRBD2. With V trimmed by 6 bases and J by 6 bases, 5 bases remained unmatched. The germline V gene has CDR1 MNHEY and CDR2 SVGAGI. This CDR3 is 12 amino acids long. The CDR3 here is CASRVRGTEQYF. Written as DNA, the CDR3 is TGTGCCAGCAGGGTGCGGGGGACCGAGCAGTACTTC.

In its sample, this clone was seen many times. The chain couples TRBV28 to TRBJ1-5, with 8 bases fitting TRBD1. The CDR3 spans 16 residues. Per the germline V gene, CDR1 is MDHEN and CDR2 is SYDVKM. J gave up 2 bases and V 0 bases, and 3 bases lay outside the gene matches. The CDR3 nucleotides read TGTGCCAGCAGTTTATGGCAGGGACAGGGCAATCAGCCCCAGCATTTT. It yields the protein CASSLWQGQGNQPQHF.

This clone showed up just once. V is TRBV4-3 and J is TRBJ2-7, with 10 bases identical to TRBD2. Germline V gene sequence: CDR1 LGHNA, CDR2 YSLEER. The CDR3 runs 15 residues. The V and J ends lost 5 bases and 4 bases, in that order; junction bases with no gene match: 8. The CDR3 bases are TGCGCCAGCAGCTATCAGCGGGGGGGCGGGTACGAGCAGTACTTC. The encoded protein is CASSYQRGGGYEQYF.

This chain connects TRBV25-1 to TRBJ2-5, with D possibly matching TRBD1 (7 bases). The CDR3 totals 16 residues. Germline V lookup: CDR1 MGHDK, CDR2 SYGVNS. V lost 0 bases and J lost 5, with 16 bases in between. The CDR3 spells CASSEYSTTGRETQYF. CDR3 nucleotide sequence: TGTGCCAGCAGTGAATACTCTACGACAGGGAGGGAGACCCAGTACTTC.

V gene TRBV30 combines with J gene TRBJ1-5, with 7 bases lining up with TRBD1. The V gene's germline CDR1 is GTSNPN and CDR2 SVGIG (reference sequence). This CDR3 has 14 amino acids. V lost 1 base, J lost 2 bases, and 2 bases stayed unmatched. DNA of the CDR3: TGTGCCTGGAGTGGACAGGGAGGCAATCAGCCCCAGCATTTT. Its translation: CAWSGQGGNQPQHF. The whole variable domain, remainder taken from reference TRBV30 and TRBJ1-5, is SQTIHQWPATLVQPVGSPLSLECTVEGTSNPNLYWYRQAAGRGLQLLFYSVGIGQISSEVPQNLSASRPQDRQFILSSKKLLLSDSGFYLCAWSGQGGNQPQHFGDGTRLSIL.

This chain connects TRBV28 to TRBJ1-5; 7 nucleotides line up with TRBD1. Unmatched junction bases numbered 4, after V lost 8 bases and J lost 0 bases. The CDR3 is 14 residues long. Germline lookup yields CDR1 MDHEN and CDR2 SYDVKM. CDR3 sequence: CASGGTASNQPQHF. CDR3 coding DNA: TGTGCCAGCGGCGGGACAGCTAGCAATCAGCCCCAGCATTTT.

This clone came up a few times. This sequence joins TRBV3-1 (or the pseudogene TRBV3-2) and TRBJ2-4; 10 positions agree with TRBD2. CDR1 LGHDT and CDR2 YNNKEL come from the germline V gene (reference sequence). The CDR3 spans 14 residues. V dropped 4 bases and J dropped 6; count of bases not matched to a gene: 3. The CDR3 coding sequence is TGTGCCAGCAGCCTAGCGGGGGGAGGAAACATTCAGTACTTC. Translated: CASSLAGGGNIQYF.

This clone was detected a few times. V is TRBV7-9 and J is TRBJ2-1; TRBD2 might be the D (6 bases). Trimming took 10 bases from V and 6 from J, leaving 19 bases between them. Per the germline V gene, CDR1 is SEHNR and CDR2 is FQNEAQ (reference sequence). The CDR3 length is 14 residues. CDR3 region: CATAAVTSSNEQFF. The CDR3 region has the DNA TGTGCCACCGCAGCCGTTACTAGCTCCAATGAGCAGTTCTTC. Looking up the rest from reference TRBV7-9 and TRBJ2-1 gives the full variable domain: DTGVSQNPRHKITKRGQNVTFRCDPISEHNRLYWYRQTLGQGPEFLTYFQNEAQLEKSRLLSDRFSAERPKGSFSTLEIQRTEQGDSAMYLCATAAVTSSNEQFFGPGTRLTVL.

The chain is built from TRBV27 and TRBJ2-3; 8 nucleotides align to TRBD1. V gave up 6 bases and J gave up 7 bases; unmatched junction bases: 15. The CDR3 spans 16 residues. Germline-derived CDR1 and CDR2 are MNHEY and SMNVEV (reference sequence). The CDR3 region is CASSNTFSGGRNTQYF. CDR3 nucleotides: TGTGCCAGCAGCAATACTTTTTCAGGGGGCAGAAATACGCAGTATTTT.

V and J are TRBV9 and TRBJ1-6; tentatively, D is TRBD1 (6 bases). The CDR3 extends over 14 amino acids. V was clipped by 3 bases and J by 5 bases, with 9 bases between them. Germline V gene sequence: CDR1 SGDLS, CDR2 YYNGEE. The CDR3 is CASSGTANNSPLHF. The CDR3 DNA reads as TGTGCCAGCAGCGGGACAGCAAATAATTCACCCCTCCACTTT.

The chain combines TRBV30 with TRBJ2-2, with TRBD2 matching 8 bases. The CDR3 covers 15 residues. Germline V gene lookup returns CDR1 GTSNPN and CDR2 SVGIG (reference sequence). The junction had 6 bases not matched to a gene; V was cut back by 5 bases and J by 1 base. The CDR3 spells CAWGPGLGNTGELFF. The CDR3 coding sequence is TGTGCCTGGGGACCGGGACTAGGGAACACCGGGGAGCTGTTTTTT.

Worth noting for this clone: An end of the junction differs from the germline gene, which may be a read error. The V gene is TRBV7-2, the J gene TRBJ1-6; TRBD1 aligns across 8 bases. The V gene's germline CDR1 is SGHTA and CDR2 FQGNSA. The CDR3 extends over 15 amino acids. CDR3 sequence: CASSSDRGYDSPLHF. In nucleotides, the CDR3 is TGTGCCAGCAGCAGCGACAGGGGCTATGATTCACCCCTCCACTTT.

The chain combines TRBV9 with TRBJ2-3; 8 bases agree with TRBD2. V shed 0 bases and J 4 bases; nucleotides not matched to a gene: 4. The CDR3 consists of 15 residues. In germline, CDR1 is SGDLS, CDR2 YYNGEE. The CDR3 nucleotides are TGTGCCAGCAGCGTAGACGGGGGGGCCGCAGATACGCAGTATTTT. It codes for CASSVDGGAADTQYF.

This sequence joins TRBV24-1 and TRBJ2-1, with 8 bases matching TRBD2. The CDR3 covers 16 residues. Germline CDR1 and CDR2: KGHDR and SFDVKD. V gave up 6 bases and J gave up 5 bases; unmatched junction bases: 11. The CDR3 sequence is CATSFPGGAANNEQFF. The CDR3 nucleotides read TGTGCCACCAGTTTCCCGGGGGGGGCTGCGAACAATGAGCAGTTCTTC.

This sequence joins TRBV10-2 and TRBJ2-5; tentative D call: TRBD2 (6 bases). CDR3 length equals 14 residues. Germline assignment: CDR1 WSHSY and CDR2 SAAADI. Trimming shortened V by 3 bases and J by 5 bases, and 13 bases separated the two germline ends. CDR3 DNA sequence: TGCGCCAGCAGTGACTCGGGGCGGGGTGAGACCCAGTACTTC. Amino acid sequence: CASSDSGRGETQYF.

The CDR3 coding sequence is TGTGCCAGCAGCTTGGAGGGAGGCAGAAGCTCTGGAAACACCATATATTTT. Residues: CASSLEGGRSSGNTIYF. The chain couples TRBV5-6 to TRBJ1-3; D call uncertain. The CDR3 sequence is 17 residues long. V lost 0 bases, J lost 0 bases, and 13 bases lay in between. The germline gives CDR1 SGHDT, CDR2 YYEEEE.

The chain couples TRBV5-1 to TRBJ1-1; tentatively, D is TRBD1 (5 bases). This CDR3 is built from 15 residues. The V gene lost 4 bases and the J gene lost 0 bases, with 13 bases spanning the gap. Germline V lookup: CDR1 SGHRS, CDR2 YFSETQ. The CDR3 coding sequence is TGCGCCAGCAGCCTTGGGGCCAGTTTGAACACTGAAGCTTTCTTT. Protein product: CASSLGASLNTEAFF.

V gene TRBV12-3 or TRBV12-4 combines with J gene TRBJ1-5, with 9 nucleotides matching TRBD1. The CDR3 contains 13 residues. The V gene end was trimmed by 5 bases and the J gene end by 6 bases; junction bases not matched to a gene: 2. In DNA form, the CDR3 reads TGTGCCAGCAGTCCACAGGGGGCTCAGCCCCAGCATTTT. Protein sequence: CASSPQGAQPQHF.

This clone has just a few counts. V usage is TRBV29-1 and J usage is TRBJ2-1, with TRBD2 as a possible D gene (6 bases). The germline V gene has CDR1 SQVTM and CDR2 ANQGSEA. The CDR3 is 15 amino acids. Trimming took 3 bases from V and 0 from J, leaving 12 bases between them. The CDR3 region is CSVDWDGSSYNEQFF. As DNA, the CDR3 is TGCAGCGTTGACTGGGACGGGAGCTCCTACAATGAGCAGTTCTTC.

Regarding this clone: The junction differs from germline at one of its ends, possibly a read error. The chain links TRBV2 to TRBJ2-7; D is ambiguous. CDR3 length equals 14 residues. Germline V CDR1 and CDR2: SNHLY, FYNNEI. The CDR3, as DNA: TGTGCCAGCAGAGAAGACATACGTCATCGCGAGCAGTACTTC. This encodes CASREDIRHREQYF.

The V gene is TRBV5-6, the J gene TRBJ1-5; 8 bases map to TRBD1. V was clipped by 4 bases and J by 7 bases; unmatched bases: 7. This CDR3 is 14 amino acids long. Germline loops: CDR1 SGHDT, CDR2 YYEEEE. This CDR3 reads CASSKDRGGQPQHF. CDR3 nucleotide sequence: TGTGCCAGCAGCAAAGACAGGGGAGGGCAGCCCCAGCATTTT.

The chain links TRBV7-8 to TRBJ1-6, with D perhaps TRBD1 (6 bases). This CDR3 contains 14 residues. CDR1 is SGHVS and CDR2 is FQNEAQ in the germline V gene. V gave up 2 bases and J gave up 5 bases, with 7 bases separating them. Here the CDR3 DNA reads TGTGCCAGCAGCTTAAGGACAGATAATTCACCCCTCCACTTT. It codes for CASSLRTDNSPLHF.

This chain joins TRBV2 and TRBJ1-6; 7 positions match TRBD1. The ends lost 1 base at V and 10 bases at J; junction bases unmatched: 7. The CDR3 sequence is 15 residues long. The germline gives CDR1 SNHLY, CDR2 FYNNEI. The CDR3 loop is CASSEGRGPESPLHF. The CDR3 nucleotides read TGTGCCAGCAGTGAAGGAAGGGGGCCTGAATCACCCCTCCACTTT.

The rearrangement joins TRBV5-4 to TRBJ2-7, with TRBD1 as a possible D gene (7 bases). The CDR3 contains 15 residues. Germline loops: CDR1 SGHNT, CDR2 YYREEE (reference sequence). V was shortened by 0 bases and J by 4 bases, with 14 bases between the two germline ends. The CDR3 region is CASSLAQGGRYEQYF. The CDR3 bases are TGTGCCAGCAGCTTGGCCCAGGGGGGTAGGTACGAGCAGTACTTC.